Sequencing of this T cell receptor (beta chain) was carried out in a study of cytomegalovirus exposure and HLA in healthy donors. Points on this clone: Its specificity is not known. The junction departs from the called germline gene at one end, perhaps through a read error.

Overall study findings and caveats: Later analysis showed most CMV-associated TCR beta chains appearing HLA-restricted. A cluster of highly shared sequence variants was likely a sequencing artifact. Highest at DRB1 and lowest at HLA-C, TCR association rates differed among HLA loci in a later analysis.

The CDR3 sequence is 15 residues long. CDR1 SNHLY and CDR2 FYNNEI come from the germline V gene. The PCR had 60 Vbeta and 13 Jbeta primers. Clones were read by immunoSEQ multiplex PCR, and TCRdb kept only the in-frame ones, dropping some. The sample has about 78,000 clones, around 80% seen once. Material: PBMCs. The receptor's source is a male donor in good health and CMV-seronegative. The V gene is TRBV2, the J gene TRBJ1-2; a weak D match, TRBD1 (6 bases). In DNA, the CDR3 is TGTGCCAGCAGTCAACAATTGGACAGTCGCGGTGGCTACCCCTTC. Encoded protein: CASSQQLDSRGGYPF.